This T cell receptor beta chain was observed in a study of technical replicates of blood from a few donors. This clone was observed a few times. CDR3 length equals 15 residues. CDR1 LNHDA and CDR2 SQIVND come from the germline V gene (reference sequence). Trimming at V came to 3 bases and at J to 7 bases, leaving 10 bases not matched to a gene. Clones were sequenced by immunoSEQ multiplex PCR, and TCRdb holds only the in-frame ones, with some missing. Among over 90,000 clones listed, approximately 96% were seen once. The gene calls are TRBV19 and TRBJ1-2; 8 nucleotides match TRBD1. Sequencing was carried out using T cells isolated from PBMCs. The TCR comes from a human donor in good health. CDR3: CASSISAGGVGGYTF. The CDR3 DNA follows: TGTGCCAGTAGTATCTCGGCAGGGGGCGTTGGTGGCTACACCTTC.